This TCR beta chain comes out of a study of identical twins. This clonotype has ten or more counts. A junction boundary mismatches the germline segment, possibly from a read error. The CDR3 covers 14 residues. Germline V gene sequence: CDR1 SGHRS, CDR2 YFSETQ. TCRdb re-called the 5' RACE reads with MiXCR, one entry per CDR3 protein. The sample has roughly 540,000 distinct CDR3 sequences, under 25% seen once. The same sample was also used in a study of T cells expressing NK-cell markers.

The sequence derives from a woman under 30 in good health. The chain joins TRBV5-1 to TRBJ2-2; 7 nucleotides align to TRBD2. Sequencing was performed on CD4+ T cells sorted from blood. The CDR3 here is CASSLGLNTGELFF. Written as DNA, the CDR3 is TGTGCCAGCAGCCTGGGACTAAACACCGGGGAGCTGTTTTTT. Looking up the rest from reference TRBV5-1 and TRBJ2-2 gives the full variable domain: KAGVTQTPRYLIKTRGQQVTLSCSPISGHRSVSWYQQTPGQGLQFLFEYFSETQRNKGNFPGRFSGRQFSNSRSEMNVSTLELGDSALYLCASSLGLNTGELFFGEGSRLTVL.